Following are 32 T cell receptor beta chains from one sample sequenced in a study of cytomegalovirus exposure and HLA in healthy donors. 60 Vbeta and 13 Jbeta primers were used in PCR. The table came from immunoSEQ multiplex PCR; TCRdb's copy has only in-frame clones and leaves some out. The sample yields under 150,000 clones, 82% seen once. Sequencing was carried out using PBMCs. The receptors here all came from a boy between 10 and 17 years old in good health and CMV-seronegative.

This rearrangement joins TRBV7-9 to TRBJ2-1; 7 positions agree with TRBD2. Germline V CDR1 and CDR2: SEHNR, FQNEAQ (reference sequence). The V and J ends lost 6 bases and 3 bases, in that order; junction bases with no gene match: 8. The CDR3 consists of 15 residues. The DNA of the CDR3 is TGTGCCAGCAGTCTGGGCGAGCGGGGCTACAATGAGCAGTTCTTC. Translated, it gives CASSLGERGYNEQFF.

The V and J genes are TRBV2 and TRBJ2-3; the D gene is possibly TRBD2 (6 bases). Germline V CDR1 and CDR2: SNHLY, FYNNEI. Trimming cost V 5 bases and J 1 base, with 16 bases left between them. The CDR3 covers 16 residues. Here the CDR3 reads CASSPRRVAGTDTQYF. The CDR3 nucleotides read TGTGCCAGCAGTCCCCGTCGGGTAGCGGGCACAGATACGCAGTATTTT.

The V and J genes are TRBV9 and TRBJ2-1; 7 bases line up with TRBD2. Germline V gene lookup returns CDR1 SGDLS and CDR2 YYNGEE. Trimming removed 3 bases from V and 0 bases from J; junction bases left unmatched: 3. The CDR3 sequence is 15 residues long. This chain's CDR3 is CASSESGISYNEQFF. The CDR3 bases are TGTGCCAGCAGCGAGAGCGGGATCTCCTACAATGAGCAGTTCTTC.

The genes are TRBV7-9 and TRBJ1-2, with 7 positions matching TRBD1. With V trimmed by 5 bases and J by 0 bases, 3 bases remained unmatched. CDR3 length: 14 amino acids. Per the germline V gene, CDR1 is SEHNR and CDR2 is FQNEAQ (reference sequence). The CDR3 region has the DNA TGTGCCAGCAGCGTGCAGGGGGCTAACTATGGCTACACCTTC. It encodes CASSVQGANYGYTF.

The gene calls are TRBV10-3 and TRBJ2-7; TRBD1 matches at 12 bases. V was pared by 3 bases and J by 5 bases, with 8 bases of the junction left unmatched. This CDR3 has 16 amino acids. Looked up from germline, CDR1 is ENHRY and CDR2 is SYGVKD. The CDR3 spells CAISEVLGQGAHEQYF. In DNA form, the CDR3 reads TGTGCCATCAGTGAAGTCTTGGGACAGGGGGCTCACGAGCAGTACTTC.

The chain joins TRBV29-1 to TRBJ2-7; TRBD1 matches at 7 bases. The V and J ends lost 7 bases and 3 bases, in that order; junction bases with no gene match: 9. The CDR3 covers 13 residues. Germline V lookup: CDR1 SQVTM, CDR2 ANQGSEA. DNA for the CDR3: TGCAGCGCCCGGGACAGCGCTTTCTACGAGCAGTACTTC. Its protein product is CSARDSAFYEQYF.

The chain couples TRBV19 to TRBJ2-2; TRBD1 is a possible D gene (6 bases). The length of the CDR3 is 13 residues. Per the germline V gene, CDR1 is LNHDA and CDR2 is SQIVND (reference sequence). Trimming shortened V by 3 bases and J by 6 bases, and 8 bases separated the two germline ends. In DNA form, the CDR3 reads TGTGCCAGTAGTATGGGGGCCTCCGGGGAGCTGTTTTTT. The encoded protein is CASSMGASGELFF.

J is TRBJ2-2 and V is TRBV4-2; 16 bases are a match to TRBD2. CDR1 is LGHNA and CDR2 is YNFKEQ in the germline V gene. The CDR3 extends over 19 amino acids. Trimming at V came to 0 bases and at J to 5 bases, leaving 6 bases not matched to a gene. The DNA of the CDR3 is TGTGCCAGCAGCCAAGATAAGGGACTAGCGGGGGGGGGTACCGGGGAGCTGTTTTTT. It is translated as CASSQDKGLAGGGTGELFF.

The CDR3 loop is CASSQGTGVRKLFF. The CDR3 nucleotides are TGCGCCAGCAGTCAGGGGACAGGGGTAAGGAAACTGTTTTTT. The chain carries TRBV4-1 and TRBJ1-4, with TRBD1 identical over 10 bases. With V trimmed by 6 bases and J by 11 bases, 9 bases remained unmatched. CDR1 and CDR2 from the germline V gene are MGHRA and YSYEKL. This CDR3 contains 14 residues.

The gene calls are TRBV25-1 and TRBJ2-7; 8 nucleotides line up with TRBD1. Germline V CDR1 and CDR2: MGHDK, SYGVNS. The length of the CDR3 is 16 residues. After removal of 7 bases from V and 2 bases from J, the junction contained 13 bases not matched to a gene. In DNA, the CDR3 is TGTGCCAGCAACCCTACAGGGGGAGAGATCCCCTACGAGCAGTACTTC. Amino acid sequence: CASNPTGGEIPYEQYF.

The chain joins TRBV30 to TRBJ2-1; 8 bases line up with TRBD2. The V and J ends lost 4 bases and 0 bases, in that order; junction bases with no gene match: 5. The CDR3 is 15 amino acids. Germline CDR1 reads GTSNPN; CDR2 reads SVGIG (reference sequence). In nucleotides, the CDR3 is TGTGCCTGGACGGTAGCGGGGAACTCCTACAATGAGCAGTTCTTC. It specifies CAWTVAGNSYNEQFF.

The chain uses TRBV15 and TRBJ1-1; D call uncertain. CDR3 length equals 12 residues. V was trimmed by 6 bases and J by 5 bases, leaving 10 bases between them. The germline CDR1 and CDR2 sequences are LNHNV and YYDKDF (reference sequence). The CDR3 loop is CATRYAGTEAFF. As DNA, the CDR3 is TGTGCCACCAGATACGCAGGAACTGAAGCTTTCTTT.

The CDR3: CASSLPGQGIFNEQYF. The CDR3 nucleotides read TGCGCCAGCAGCTTACCGGGACAGGGAATTTTCAACGAGCAGTACTTC. The chain couples TRBV5-1 to TRBJ2-7; 9 bases map to TRBD1. The CDR3 length is 16 residues. The junction had 11 bases not matched to a gene; V was cut back by 2 bases and J by 5 bases. Per germline, CDR1 SGHRS and CDR2 YFSETQ. Variable domain in full (rest from reference TRBV5-1 and TRBJ2-7): KAGVTQTPRYLIKTRGQQVTLSCSPISGHRSVSWYQQTPGQGLQFLFEYFSETQRNKGNFPGRFSGRQFSNSRSEMNVSTLELGDSALYLCASSLPGQGIFNEQYFGPGTRLTVT.

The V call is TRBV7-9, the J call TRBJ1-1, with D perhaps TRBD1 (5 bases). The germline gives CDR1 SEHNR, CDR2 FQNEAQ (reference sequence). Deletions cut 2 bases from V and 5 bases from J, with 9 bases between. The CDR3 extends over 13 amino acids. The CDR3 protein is CASSLRGGTEAFF. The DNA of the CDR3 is TGTGCCAGCAGCTTAAGGGGCGGAACTGAAGCTTTCTTT.

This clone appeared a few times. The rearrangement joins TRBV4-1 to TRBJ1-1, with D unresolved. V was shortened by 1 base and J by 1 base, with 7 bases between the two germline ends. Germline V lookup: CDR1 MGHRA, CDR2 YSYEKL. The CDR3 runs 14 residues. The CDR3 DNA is TGCGCCAGCAGCCAAGTGTCCCAGAACACTGAAGCTTTCTTT. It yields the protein CASSQVSQNTEAFF.

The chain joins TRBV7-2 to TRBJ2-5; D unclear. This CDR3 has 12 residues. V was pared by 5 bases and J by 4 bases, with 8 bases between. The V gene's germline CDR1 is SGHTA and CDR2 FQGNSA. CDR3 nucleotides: TGTGCCAGCAGCCCAACCGGAGAGACCCAGTACTTC. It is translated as CASSPTGETQYF.

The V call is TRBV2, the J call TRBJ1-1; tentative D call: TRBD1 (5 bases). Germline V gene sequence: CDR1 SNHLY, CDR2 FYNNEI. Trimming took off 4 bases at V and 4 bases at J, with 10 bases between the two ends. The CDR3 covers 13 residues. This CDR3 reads CASSGGTSTEAFF. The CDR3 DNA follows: TGTGCCAGCAGTGGCGGGACTAGCACTGAAGCTTTCTTT.

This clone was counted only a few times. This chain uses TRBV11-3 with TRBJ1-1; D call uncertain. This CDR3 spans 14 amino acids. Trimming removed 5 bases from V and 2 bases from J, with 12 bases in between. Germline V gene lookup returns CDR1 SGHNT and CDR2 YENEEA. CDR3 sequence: CASSDDGGNTEAFF. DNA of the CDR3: TGTGCCAGCAGCGACGACGGAGGAAACACTGAAGCTTTCTTT.

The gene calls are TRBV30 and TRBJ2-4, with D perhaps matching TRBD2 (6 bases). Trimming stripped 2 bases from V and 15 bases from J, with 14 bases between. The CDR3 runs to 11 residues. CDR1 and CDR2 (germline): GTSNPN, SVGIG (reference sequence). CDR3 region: CAWSRGTVGYF. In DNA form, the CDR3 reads TGTGCCTGGAGTCGGGGGACGGTTGGGTACTTC.

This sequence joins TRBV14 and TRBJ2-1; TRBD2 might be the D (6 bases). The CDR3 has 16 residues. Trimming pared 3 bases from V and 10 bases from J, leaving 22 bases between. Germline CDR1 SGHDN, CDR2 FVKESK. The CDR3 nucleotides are TGTGCCAGCAGCCACAAGACTAGTTATGGCTTCAGCGAGCAGTTCTTC. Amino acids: CASSHKTSYGFSEQFF.

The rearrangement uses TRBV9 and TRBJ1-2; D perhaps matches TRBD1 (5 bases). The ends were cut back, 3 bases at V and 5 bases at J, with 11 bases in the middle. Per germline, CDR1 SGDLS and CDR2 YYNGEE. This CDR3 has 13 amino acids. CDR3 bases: TGTGCCAGCAGCGGAAGGGGTGGGTATGGCTACACCTTC. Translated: CASSGRGGYGYTF.

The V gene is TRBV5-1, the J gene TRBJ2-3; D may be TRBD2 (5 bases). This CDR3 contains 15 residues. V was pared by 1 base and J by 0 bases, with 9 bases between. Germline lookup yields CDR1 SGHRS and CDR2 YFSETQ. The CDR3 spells CASSLLGLSTDTQYF. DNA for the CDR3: TGCGCCAGCAGCTTGCTAGGACTGAGCACAGATACGCAGTATTTT.

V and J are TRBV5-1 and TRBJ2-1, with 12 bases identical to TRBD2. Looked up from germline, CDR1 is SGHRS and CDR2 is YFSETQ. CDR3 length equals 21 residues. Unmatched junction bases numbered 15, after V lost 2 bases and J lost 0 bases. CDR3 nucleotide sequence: TGCGCCAGCAGCTTAGCTATCCCGGGACTAGCGGGCCTTAGCTCCTACAATGAGCAGTTCTTC. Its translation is CASSLAIPGLAGLSSYNEQFF.

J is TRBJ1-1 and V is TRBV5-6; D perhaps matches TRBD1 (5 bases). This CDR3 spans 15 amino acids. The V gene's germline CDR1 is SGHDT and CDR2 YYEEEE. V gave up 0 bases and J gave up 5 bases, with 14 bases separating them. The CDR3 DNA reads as TGTGCCAGCAGCTTGGCCAGCGGGGCCTGGACTGAAGCTTTCTTT. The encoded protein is CASSLASGAWTEAFF.

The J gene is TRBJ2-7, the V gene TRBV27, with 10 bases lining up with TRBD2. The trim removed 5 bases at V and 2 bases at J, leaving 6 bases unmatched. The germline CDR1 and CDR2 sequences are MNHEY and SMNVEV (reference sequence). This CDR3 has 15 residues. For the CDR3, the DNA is TGTGCCAGCAGTACCTCAGCGGGAGGGCCCTACGAGCAGTACTTC. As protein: CASSTSAGGPYEQYF.

CDR3 sequence: CASSGTGDTQYF. CDR3 coding DNA: TGTGCCAGTAGTGGCACAGGGGATACGCAGTATTTT. This rearrangement joins TRBV19 to TRBJ2-3; possible D gene TRBD1, 6 bases. Germline assignment: CDR1 LNHDA and CDR2 SQIVND (reference sequence). The CDR3 loop spans 12 amino acids. Trimming pared 5 bases from V and 6 bases from J, leaving 9 bases between.

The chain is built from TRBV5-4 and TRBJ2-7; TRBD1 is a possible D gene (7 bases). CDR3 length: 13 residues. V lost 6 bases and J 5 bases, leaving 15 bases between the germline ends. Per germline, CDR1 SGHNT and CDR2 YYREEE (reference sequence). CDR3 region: CASNRGRGDEQYF. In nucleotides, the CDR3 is TGTGCCAGCAATAGAGGCAGGGGGGACGAGCAGTACTTC. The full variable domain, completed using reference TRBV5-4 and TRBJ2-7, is ETGVTQSPTHLIKTRGQQVTLRCSSQSGHNTVSWYQQALGQGPQFIFQYYREEENGRGNFPPRFSGLQFPNYSSELNVNALELDDSALYLCASNRGRGDEQYFGPGTRLTVT.

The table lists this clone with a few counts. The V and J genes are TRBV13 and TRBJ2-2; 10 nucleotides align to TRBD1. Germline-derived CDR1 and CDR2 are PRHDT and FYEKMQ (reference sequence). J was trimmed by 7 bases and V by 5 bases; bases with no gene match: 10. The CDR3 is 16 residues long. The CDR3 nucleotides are TGTGCCAGCAGCCCCATGACAGGGGGCCGGCGCGGGGAGCTGTTTTTT. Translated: CASSPMTGGRRGELFF.

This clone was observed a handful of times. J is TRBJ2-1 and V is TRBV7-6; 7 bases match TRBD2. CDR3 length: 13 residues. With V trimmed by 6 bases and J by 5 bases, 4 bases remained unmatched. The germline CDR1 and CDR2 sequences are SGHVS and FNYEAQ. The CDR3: CASRPGTNNEQFF. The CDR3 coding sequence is TGTGCCAGCAGGCCCGGGACTAACAATGAGCAGTTCTTC.

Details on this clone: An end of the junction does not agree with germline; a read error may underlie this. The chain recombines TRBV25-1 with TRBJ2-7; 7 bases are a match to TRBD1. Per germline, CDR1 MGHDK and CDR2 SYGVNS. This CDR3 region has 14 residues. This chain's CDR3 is CANSDTTGRNEQYF. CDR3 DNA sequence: TGTGCCAACAGTGATACGACAGGGCGGAACGAGCAGTACTTC.

CDR3 sequence (DNA): TGTGCCAGTAGTATAGGTACTAGCGGGAAGTCCGAGCAGTACTTC. Residues: CASSIGTSGKSEQYF. The gene calls are TRBV19 and TRBJ2-7; 10 nucleotides align to TRBD2. The CDR3 spans 15 residues. Germline V gene sequence: CDR1 LNHDA, CDR2 SQIVND (reference sequence). V lost 1 base to trimming and J lost 6 bases; unmatched junction nucleotides: 6.

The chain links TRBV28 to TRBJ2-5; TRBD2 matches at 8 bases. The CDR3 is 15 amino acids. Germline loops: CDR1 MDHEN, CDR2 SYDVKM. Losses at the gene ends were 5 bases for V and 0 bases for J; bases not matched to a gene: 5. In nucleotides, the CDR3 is TGTGCCAGCAGTCGATTAGCGGGAAACCAAGAGACCCAGTACTTC. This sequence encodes CASSRLAGNQETQYF. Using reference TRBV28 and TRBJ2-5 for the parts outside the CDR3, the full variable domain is DVKVTQSSRYLVKRTGEKVFLECVQDMDHENMFWYRQDPGLGLRLIYFSYDVKMKEKGDIPEGYSVSREKKERFSLILESASTNQTSMYLCASSRLAGNQETQYFGPGTRLLVL.